This TCR beta chain emerged from a study of CD8 T cells in ankylosing spondylitis. Study-wide results and limits: Prior literature has documented some motif variants in synovial fluid and blood from reactive arthritis. One TCR beta motif, made up of under ten highly homologous variants, appeared characteristic of ankylosing spondylitis blood.

TCRdb passed the 5' RACE reads through MiXCR, listing each CDR3 protein once. There are fewer than 400,000 distinct CDR3 sequences in the sample; less than 9.5% occur only once, and roughly 14% lies in the top ten. Remarks on this clonotype: What it recognizes is unknown.

What was sequenced was blood, either unsorted or a sorted T cell fraction (not recorded which). The clonotype originates from a male donor with ankylosing spondylitis.

CDR3 bases: TGTGCCAGCAGCGCCCCGACTAGCTTGGCGGCAGATACGCAGTATTTT. It encodes CASSAPTSLAADTQYF. The chain uses TRBV11-3 and TRBJ2-3; TRBD2 agrees at 7 bases. The CDR3 runs 16 residues. Germline V gene sequence: CDR1 SGHNT, CDR2 YENEEA. V dropped 5 bases and J dropped 4; count of bases not matched to a gene: 12.